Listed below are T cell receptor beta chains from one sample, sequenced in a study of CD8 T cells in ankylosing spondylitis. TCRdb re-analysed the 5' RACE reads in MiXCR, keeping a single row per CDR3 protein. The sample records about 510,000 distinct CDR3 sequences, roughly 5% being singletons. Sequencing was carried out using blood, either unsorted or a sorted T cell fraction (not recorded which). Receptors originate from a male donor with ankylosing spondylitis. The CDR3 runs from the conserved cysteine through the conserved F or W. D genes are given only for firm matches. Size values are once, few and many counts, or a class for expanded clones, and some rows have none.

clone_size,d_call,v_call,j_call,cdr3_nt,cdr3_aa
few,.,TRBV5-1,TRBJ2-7,TGCGCCAGCAGCGCAACAGGTGGTCAGGCCGAGCAGTACTTC,CASSATGGQAEQYF
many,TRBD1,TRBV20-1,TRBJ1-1,TGCAGTGCTGCCGGACAGGGGGCTACTGAAGCTTTCTTT,CSAAGQGATEAFF
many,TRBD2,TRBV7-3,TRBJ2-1,TGTGCCAGCAGCTTTGTAGCGGGGGGGGGAAACAATGAGCAGTTCTTC,CASSFVAGGGNNEQFF
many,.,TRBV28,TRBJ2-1,TGTGCCAGCAGTACTAGACTAGTAAGCTCCTACAATGAGCAGTTCTTC,CASSTRLVSSYNEQFF
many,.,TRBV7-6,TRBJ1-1,TGTGCCAGCAGCTCCCTTTTGAACACTGAAGCTTTCTTT,CASSSLLNTEAFF
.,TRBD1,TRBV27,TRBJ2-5,TGTGCCAGCAGTTTGAGGGGGCTTTTTCAAGAGACCCAGTACTTC,CASSLRGLFQETQYF
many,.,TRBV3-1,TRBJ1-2,TGTGCCAGCAGCCCCCGGGGTCGTGGCTACACCTTC,CASSPRGRGYTF
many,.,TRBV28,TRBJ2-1,TGTGCCAGCAGCCTACTTGAGACAGGACACAATGAGCAGTTCTTC,CASSLLETGHNEQFF
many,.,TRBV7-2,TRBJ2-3,TGTGCCAGCAGCCCGGGTCCAGGGAACACAGATACGCAGTATTTT,CASSPGPGNTDTQYF
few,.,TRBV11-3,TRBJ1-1,TGTGCCAGCAGCACCCAGACAGGCTCTGAAGCTTTCTTT,CASSTQTGSEAFF